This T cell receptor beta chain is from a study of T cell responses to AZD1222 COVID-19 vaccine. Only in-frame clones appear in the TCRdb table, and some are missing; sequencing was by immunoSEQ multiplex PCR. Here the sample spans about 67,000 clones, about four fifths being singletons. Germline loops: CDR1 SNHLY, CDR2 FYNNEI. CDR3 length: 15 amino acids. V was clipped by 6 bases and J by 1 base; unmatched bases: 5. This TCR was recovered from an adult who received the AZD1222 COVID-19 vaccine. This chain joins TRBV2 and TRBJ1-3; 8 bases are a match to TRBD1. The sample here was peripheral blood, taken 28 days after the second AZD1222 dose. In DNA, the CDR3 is TGTGCCAGCAGGGAGCAGGGGGCGTCTGGAAACACCATATATTTT. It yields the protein CASREQGASGNTIYF.